This T cell receptor beta chain was retrieved from a study of PD-1 blockade in classical Hodgkin lymphoma. Overall study: Every 2 weeks, patients had 3 mg/kg nivolumab intravenously.

Germline CDR1 and CDR2: MNHEY and SMNVEV (reference sequence). The CDR3 totals 11 residues. The V and J ends lost 10 bases and 3 bases respectively, with 10 bases between them. The assay was immunoSEQ multiplex PCR, and TCRdb's table has in-frame clones only and misses some. The repertoire holds about 31,000 clones, with 65% to 90% as singletons. All the patients suffered relapse after autologous stem cell transplantation, and brentuximab vedotin exposure differed. Isolation of CD4+ T cells from thawed PBMCs was performed by magnetic negative selection. V usage is TRBV27 and J usage is TRBJ2-7; D is unclear. The material sequenced was CD4+ T cells from blood, taken at baseline. This sequence originates from a human donor with classical Hodgkin lymphoma. CDR3 sequence (DNA): TGTGCCACCGATACGGACTACGAGCAGTACTTC. Amino acid sequence: CATDTDYEQYF.